Below, 10 T cell receptor beta chains from the same sample are listed, as sequenced in a study of cytomegalovirus exposure and HLA in healthy donors. The PCR ran on 60 Vbeta and 13 Jbeta primers. TCRdb's table, derived via immunoSEQ multiplex PCR, lists solely in-frame clones and lacks some. Among 65,000 to 95,000 clones listed, roughly 80% were seen once. The sample comprised PBMCs. The receptors shown here come from a human donor in good health.

The chain joins TRBV30 to TRBJ1-2, with 8 bases aligning to TRBD1. Germline V CDR1 and CDR2: GTSNPN, SVGIG (reference sequence). J was trimmed by 7 bases and V by 8 bases; bases with no gene match: 12. This CDR3 is built from 13 residues. The CDR3 bases are TGTGCCCTAAGACCCGGGACAGGCCGTGGCTACACCTTC. The encoded protein is CALRPGTGRGYTF. The whole variable domain, filled in from reference TRBV30 and TRBJ1-2, reads SQTIHQWPATLVQPVGSPLSLECTVEGTSNPNLYWYRQAAGRGLQLLFYSVGIGQISSEVPQNLSASRPQDRQFILSSKKLLLSDSGFYLCALRPGTGRGYTFGSGTRLTVV.

The chain has TRBV5-4 and TRBJ2-2; D unclear. Germline assignment: CDR1 SGHNT and CDR2 YYREEE (reference sequence). This CDR3 has 14 amino acids. Trimming cost V 4 bases and J 8 bases, with 15 bases left between them. CDR3 DNA: TGTGCCAGCAGCCAACAAACCCCAGGAGGGGAGCTGTTTTTT. It yields the protein CASSQQTPGGELFF.

The CDR3 loop reads CASSQDSSSGANVLTF. CDR3 DNA: TGCGCCAGCAGCCAAGACTCGAGCTCTGGGGCCAACGTCCTGACTTTC. The chain joins TRBV4-3 to TRBJ2-6; D gene uncertain. The length of the CDR3 is 16 residues. Looked up from germline, CDR1 is LGHNA and CDR2 is YSLEER. V lost 0 bases and J 0 bases, leaving 6 bases between the germline ends.

The rearrangement uses TRBV9 and TRBJ2-1, with 10 bases fitting TRBD2. CDR1 SGDLS and CDR2 YYNGEE come from the germline V gene. V shed 3 bases and J 6 bases; nucleotides not matched to a gene: 3. The CDR3 sequence is 14 residues long. Written as DNA, the CDR3 is TGTGCCAGCAGCGCTAGCGGGGGTAGCAATGAGCAGTTCTTC. Encoded protein: CASSASGGSNEQFF.

The chain joins TRBV10-3 to TRBJ1-5; 7 bases are a match to TRBD1. In germline, CDR1 is ENHRY, CDR2 SYGVKD. V was clipped by 4 bases and J by 1 base; unmatched bases: 1. The CDR3 loop spans 14 amino acids. CDR3 sequence (DNA): TGTGCCATCAGTGGACAGGGAAGCAATCAGCCCCAGCATTTT. It codes for CAISGQGSNQPQHF.

This chain joins TRBV5-4 and TRBJ1-5, with a tentative D call TRBD1 (5 bases). V lost 0 bases to trimming and J lost 3 bases, with 16 bases between them. CDR3 length: 17 residues. Germline V gene data show CDR1 as SGHNT and CDR2 as YYREEE (reference sequence). For the CDR3, the DNA is TGTGCCAGCAGCTTGGTTAGGGGCGGACACAACAATCAGCCCCAGCATTTT. It codes for CASSLVRGGHNNQPQHF.

The rearrangement joins TRBV5-6 to TRBJ1-2; possible D gene TRBD1, 6 bases. Germline loops: CDR1 SGHDT, CDR2 YYEEEE. CDR3 length equals 15 residues. V was clipped by 4 bases and J by 4 bases, with 17 bases between them. CDR3 nucleotides: TGTGCCAGCAGCGAGAGCTACAGGGTAGGCTATGGCTACACCTTC. Translated, it gives CASSESYRVGYGYTF.

The chain couples TRBV30 to TRBJ2-3, with 16 bases aligning to TRBD2. This CDR3 has 17 residues. Germline lookup yields CDR1 GTSNPN and CDR2 SVGIG (reference sequence). Trimming cost V 5 bases and J 2 bases; bases outside gene matches: 7. The CDR3 nucleotides read TGTGCCTGGGCCGGGACTAGCGGGGGGGCCTTCACAGATACGCAGTATTTT. Protein product: CAWAGTSGGAFTDTQYF.

V gene TRBV27 combines with J gene TRBJ2-1, with 7 positions matching TRBD2. Germline CDR1 and CDR2: MNHEY and SMNVEV (reference sequence). The CDR3 spans 13 residues. V shed 8 bases, J shed 4 bases, and the junction held 5 bases outside the gene matches. Here the CDR3 reads CASFDGGYNEQFF. CDR3 bases: TGTGCCAGCTTCGACGGGGGGTACAATGAGCAGTTCTTC.

This clone showed up just once. The CDR3 protein is CASSQGEAINNEQFF. The CDR3 bases are TGCGCCAGCAGCCAAGGGGAGGCGATCAACAATGAGCAGTTCTTC. This chain connects TRBV4-1 to TRBJ2-1, with a weak D call TRBD2 (6 bases). Trimming stripped 1 base from V and 5 bases from J, with 12 bases between. The germline V gene has CDR1 MGHRA and CDR2 YSYEKL. The CDR3 contains 15 residues.